What follows are 16 T cell receptor beta chains derived from one specimen sequenced in a study of blood T cell repertoires in COVID-19. Data came from immunoSEQ multiplex PCR; TCRdb stores just in-frame clones and leaves some out. The sample has over 85,000 clones, approximately 83% seen once. The source material was peripheral blood. These receptors originate from a woman aged 70 to 79 with acute or convalescent COVID-19.

This clone was counted only a few times. V usage is TRBV3-1 (or the pseudogene TRBV3-2) and J usage is TRBJ1-6, with D maybe TRBD1 (5 bases). Trimming cost V 3 bases and J 8 bases, with 11 bases left between them. The CDR3 is made up of 14 amino acids. Per germline, CDR1 LGHDT and CDR2 YNNKEL (reference sequence). The CDR3 region is CASSQQGEYSPLHF. For the CDR3, the DNA is TGTGCCAGCAGCCAGCAGGGTGAATATTCACCCCTCCACTTT.

The chain is built from TRBV19 and TRBJ1-3; D is possibly TRBD1 (5 bases). Germline V CDR1 and CDR2: LNHDA, SQIVND (reference sequence). The CDR3 runs 15 residues. Trimming removed 7 bases from V and 3 bases from J, with 16 bases in between. This chain's CDR3 is CASNEARGYGNTIYF. CDR3 DNA sequence: TGTGCCAGTAACGAAGCCCGGGGGTATGGAAACACCATATATTTT.

The chain is built from TRBV7-3 and TRBJ2-3; perhaps TRBD2 as D (6 bases). CDR1 is SGHTA and CDR2 is FQGTGA in the germline V gene. The CDR3 totals 14 residues. The V end was cut by 4 bases, the J end by 3 bases, with 11 bases between. The CDR3 DNA is TGTGCCAGCAGCTCAGGGACTTTTACAGATACGCAGTATTTT. Protein product: CASSSGTFTDTQYF. Full variable domain (missing parts from reference TRBV7-3 and TRBJ2-3): GAGVSQTPSNKVTEKGKYVELRCDPISGHTALYWYRQSLGQGPEFLIYFQGTGAADDSGLPNDRFFAVRPEGSVSTLKIQRTERGDSAVYLCASSSGTFTDTQYFGPGTRLTVL.

This rearrangement joins TRBV5-6 to TRBJ2-5; a weak D match, TRBD2 (6 bases). The V end lost 4 bases, the J end lost 5 bases, and 12 bases lay between the germline ends. The CDR3 is 13 amino acids. Germline V gives CDR1 SGHDT, CDR2 YYEEEE. The CDR3: CASSRRGIETQYF. CDR3 DNA sequence: TGTGCCAGCAGCCGTCGGGGGATTGAGACCCAGTACTTC.

The genes are TRBV18 and TRBJ1-5, with D unclear. Germline values: CDR1 KGHSH, CDR2 LQKENI. The CDR3 extends over 13 amino acids. Trimming left V 5 bases short and J 4 bases short, with 9 bases between. CDR3 protein: CASSSTRNQPQHF. The CDR3 DNA is TGTGCCAGCTCATCCACTAGAAATCAGCCCCAGCATTTT.

The chain uses TRBV6-5 and TRBJ1-6, with 8 bases that match TRBD1. This CDR3 is built from 12 residues. Trimming removed 8 bases from V and 9 bases from J; junction bases left unmatched: 3. The V gene's germline CDR1 is MNHEY and CDR2 SVGAGI. The CDR3 protein is CASWTGFSPLHF. The CDR3 region has the DNA TGTGCCAGCTGGACAGGGTTTTCACCCCTCCACTTT.

This clone was seen only a few times. The V gene is TRBV7-9, the J gene TRBJ1-1; 7 nucleotides line up with TRBD1. J was trimmed by 7 bases and V by 5 bases; bases with no gene match: 13. In germline, CDR1 is SEHNR, CDR2 FQNEAQ (reference sequence). The CDR3 has 15 amino acids. The CDR3 nucleotides are TGTGCCAGCAGCGGACCCCGGGACAGAGCTAATGAAGCTTTCTTT. It specifies CASSGPRDRANEAFF.

This chain connects TRBV25-1 to TRBJ1-4; tentative D call: TRBD1 (6 bases). Trimming shortened V by 6 bases and J by 3 bases, and 11 bases separated the two germline ends. Germline V gives CDR1 MGHDK, CDR2 SYGVNS. The CDR3 length is 14 residues. The CDR3 sequence is CASSEGGANEKLFF. In DNA form, the CDR3 reads TGTGCCAGCAGCGAGGGGGGGGCTAATGAAAAACTGTTTTTT.

V is TRBV5-4 and J is TRBJ1-5, with TRBD1 matching over 8 bases. CDR3 size: 16 residues. With 4 bases clipped from V and 2 bases from J, the junction kept 8 bases outside the gene matches. CDR1 and CDR2 (germline): SGHNT, YYREEE (reference sequence). CDR3 nucleotides: TGTGCCAGCAGCCCAGGGGGCGCAAACGGCAATCAGCCCCAGCATTTT. Translating gives CASSPGGANGNQPQHF.

The chain has TRBV6-4 and TRBJ2-7; D possibly corresponds to TRBD2 (6 bases). This CDR3 region has 13 residues. The germline CDR1 and CDR2 sequences are MRHNA and SNTAGT. The CDR3 coding sequence is TGTGGCTCATTGGGTGGAGGGATCTACGAGCAGTACTTC. Translated, it gives CGSLGGGIYEQYF.

The chain recombines TRBV4-1 with TRBJ2-7; possible D gene TRBD2, 5 bases. Looked up from germline, CDR1 is MGHRA and CDR2 is YSYEKL. This CDR3 is built from 13 residues. V was shortened by 2 bases and J by 0 bases, with 5 bases between the two germline ends. CDR3 in DNA: TGCGCCAGCAGCCAACGGGACTCCTACGAGCAGTACTTC. Translation: CASSQRDSYEQYF.

The V and J genes are TRBV28 and TRBJ2-1; TRBD2 aligns across 9 bases. The germline CDR1 and CDR2 sequences are MDHEN and SYDVKM. V lost 8 bases and J lost 4; bases outside the gene matches: 9. The CDR3 spans 15 residues. The CDR3 region is CASQAAGGMYNEQFF. In nucleotides, the CDR3 is TGTGCCAGCCAAGCGGCGGGGGGGATGTACAATGAGCAGTTCTTC.

The rearrangement joins TRBV30 to TRBJ1-6, with D unclear. Trimming stripped 2 bases from V and 0 bases from J, with 8 bases between. The CDR3 has 15 amino acids. Germline values: CDR1 GTSNPN, CDR2 SVGIG (reference sequence). The CDR3 nucleotides read TGTGCCTGGAGTAATCCGAGCTCCTATAATTCACCCCTCCACTTT. Its protein product is CAWSNPSSYNSPLHF.

The chain combines TRBV2 with TRBJ1-6, with D possibly TRBD1 on 5 matching bases. The V end lost 4 bases, the J end lost 3 bases, and 13 bases lay between the germline ends. The CDR3 is 16 amino acids. Germline V gene lookup returns CDR1 SNHLY and CDR2 FYNNEI. The CDR3 here is CASSGGGVSYNSPLHF. For the CDR3, the DNA is TGTGCCAGCAGTGGGGGCGGGGTTAGCTATAATTCACCCCTCCACTTT.

The CDR3 spells CASSSKITGELFF. CDR3 in DNA: TGCGCCAGCAGTTCAAAAATCACCGGGGAGCTGTTTTTT. The chain recombines TRBV5-1 with TRBJ2-2; D gene unclear. This CDR3 has 13 amino acids. The V end lost 5 bases, the J end lost 4 bases, and 9 bases lay between the germline ends. Germline V lookup: CDR1 SGHRS, CDR2 YFSETQ. Full variable domain (remainder filled in from reference TRBV5-1 and TRBJ2-2): KAGVTQTPRYLIKTRGQQVTLSCSPISGHRSVSWYQQTPGQGLQFLFEYFSETQRNKGNFPGRFSGRQFSNSRSEMNVSTLELGDSALYLCASSSKITGELFFGEGSRLTVL.

The rearrangement links TRBV2 to TRBJ2-2, with TRBD2 identical over 7 bases. CDR3 length equals 12 residues. J was trimmed by 8 bases and V by 7 bases; bases with no gene match: 4. Germline CDR1 and CDR2: SNHLY and FYNNEI. In nucleotides, the CDR3 is TGTGCCAGCACTAAACTAGCGGGGGAGCTGTTTTTT. Encoded protein: CASTKLAGELFF.